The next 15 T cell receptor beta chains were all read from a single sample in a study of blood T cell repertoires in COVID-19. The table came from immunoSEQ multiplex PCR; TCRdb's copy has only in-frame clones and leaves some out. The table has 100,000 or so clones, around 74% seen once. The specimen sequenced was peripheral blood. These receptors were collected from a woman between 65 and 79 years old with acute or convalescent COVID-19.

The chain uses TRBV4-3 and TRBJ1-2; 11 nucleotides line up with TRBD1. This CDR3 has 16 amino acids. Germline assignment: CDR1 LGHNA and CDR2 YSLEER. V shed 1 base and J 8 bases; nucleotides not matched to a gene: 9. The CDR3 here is CASSQVRGQGDDGYTF. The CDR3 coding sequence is TGCGCCAGCAGCCAAGTAAGGGGACAGGGGGACGACGGCTACACCTTC.

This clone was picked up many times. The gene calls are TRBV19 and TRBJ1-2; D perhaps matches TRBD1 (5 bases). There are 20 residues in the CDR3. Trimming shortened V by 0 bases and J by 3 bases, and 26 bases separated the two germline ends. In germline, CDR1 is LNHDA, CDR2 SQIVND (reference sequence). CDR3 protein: CASSIDPLTGTPKRDYGYTF. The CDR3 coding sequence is TGTGCCAGTAGTATAGATCCACTTACCGGGACTCCCAAGAGAGACTATGGCTACACCTTC.

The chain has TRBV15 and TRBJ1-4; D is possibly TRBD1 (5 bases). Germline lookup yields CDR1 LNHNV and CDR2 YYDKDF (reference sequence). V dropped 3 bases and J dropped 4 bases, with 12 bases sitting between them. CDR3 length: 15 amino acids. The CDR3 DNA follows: TGTGCCACCAGCAGTTCGACAGCCCTTAATGAAAAACTGTTTTTT. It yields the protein CATSSSTALNEKLFF.

CDR3 protein: CASSLYMNTEAFF. In DNA form, the CDR3 reads TGTGCCAGCAGTTTATATATGAACACTGAAGCTTTCTTT. This chain uses TRBV12-3 or TRBV12-4 with TRBJ1-1; D is ambiguous. V was clipped by 2 bases and J by 0 bases, with 4 bases between them. The CDR3 consists of 13 residues.

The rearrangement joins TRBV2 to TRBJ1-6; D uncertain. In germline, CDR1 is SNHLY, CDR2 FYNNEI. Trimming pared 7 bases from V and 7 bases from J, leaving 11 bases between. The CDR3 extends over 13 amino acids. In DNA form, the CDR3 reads TGTGCCAGCAAGGCCACAGTCAATTCACCCCTCCACTTT. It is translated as CASKATVNSPLHF.

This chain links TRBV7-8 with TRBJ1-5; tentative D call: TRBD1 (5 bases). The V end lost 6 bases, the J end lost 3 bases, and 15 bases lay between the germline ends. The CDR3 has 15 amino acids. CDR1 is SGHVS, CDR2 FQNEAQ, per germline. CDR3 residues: CASSPQGGHNQPQHF. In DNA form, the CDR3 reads TGTGCCAGCAGTCCCCAGGGCGGTCACAATCAGCCCCAGCATTTT.

CDR3 DNA: TGTGCCAGCAGTTACGGGTCTGGGAGCTCCGAGCAGTACTTC. It translates to CASSYGSGSSEQYF. The chain combines TRBV6-5 with TRBJ2-7; tentatively, D is TRBD2 (5 bases). Per germline, CDR1 MNHEY and CDR2 SVGAGI. The CDR3 loop spans 14 amino acids. V lost 2 bases and J 6 bases, leaving 14 bases between the germline ends.

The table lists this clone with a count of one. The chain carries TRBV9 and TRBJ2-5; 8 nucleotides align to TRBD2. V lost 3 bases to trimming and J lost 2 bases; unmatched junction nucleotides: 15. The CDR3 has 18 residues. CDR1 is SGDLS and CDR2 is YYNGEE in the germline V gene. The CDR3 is CASSAPPWGLGGQETQYF. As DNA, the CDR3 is TGTGCCAGCAGCGCCCCTCCCTGGGGACTAGGTGGGCAAGAGACCCAGTACTTC.

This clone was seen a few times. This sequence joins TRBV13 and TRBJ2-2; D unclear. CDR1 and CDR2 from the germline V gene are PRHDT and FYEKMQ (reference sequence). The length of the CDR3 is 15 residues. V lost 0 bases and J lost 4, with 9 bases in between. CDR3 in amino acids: CASSLGLRSTGELFF. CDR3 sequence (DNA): TGTGCCAGCAGCTTAGGTCTCAGGTCCACCGGGGAGCTGTTTTTT.

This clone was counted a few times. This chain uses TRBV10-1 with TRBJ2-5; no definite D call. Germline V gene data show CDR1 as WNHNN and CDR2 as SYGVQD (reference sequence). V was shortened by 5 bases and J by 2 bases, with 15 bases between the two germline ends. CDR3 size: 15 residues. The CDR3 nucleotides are TGCGCCAGCAGTCAAACTTACGGCGGACAAGAGACCCAGTACTTC. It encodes CASSQTYGGQETQYF.

The CDR3 spells CASRASNQPQHF. CDR3 coding DNA: TGTGCCAGCAGGGCTAGCAATCAGCCCCAGCATTTT. The chain has TRBV6-5 and TRBJ1-5; no clear D gene. CDR1 is MNHEY and CDR2 is SVGAGI in the germline V gene. Trimming removed 6 bases at V and 0 bases at J, with 3 bases between. The CDR3 contains 12 residues.

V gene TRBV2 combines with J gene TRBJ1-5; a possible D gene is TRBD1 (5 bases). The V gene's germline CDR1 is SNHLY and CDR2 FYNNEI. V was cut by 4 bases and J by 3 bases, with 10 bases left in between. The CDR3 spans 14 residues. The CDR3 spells CASSGQRNNQPQHF. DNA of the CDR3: TGTGCCAGCAGTGGACAGAGAAACAATCAGCCCCAGCATTTT.

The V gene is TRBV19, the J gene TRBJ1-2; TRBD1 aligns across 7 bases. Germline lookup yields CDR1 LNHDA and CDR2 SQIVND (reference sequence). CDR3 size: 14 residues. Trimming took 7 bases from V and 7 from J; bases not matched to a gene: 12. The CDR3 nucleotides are TGTGCCAGTAATAACAGGGGAGATGGAGGTGGCTACACCTTC. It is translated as CASNNRGDGGGYTF.

The CDR3: CASRYRDIANYGYTF. CDR3 bases: TGTGCCAGCAGATATCGGGACATAGCTAACTATGGCTACACCTTC. The V call is TRBV28, the J call TRBJ1-2; tentative D call: TRBD1 (6 bases). Per the germline V gene, CDR1 is MDHEN and CDR2 is SYDVKM. The CDR3 length is 15 residues. With 6 bases removed from V and 0 bases from J, the gap between germline ends came to 14 bases.

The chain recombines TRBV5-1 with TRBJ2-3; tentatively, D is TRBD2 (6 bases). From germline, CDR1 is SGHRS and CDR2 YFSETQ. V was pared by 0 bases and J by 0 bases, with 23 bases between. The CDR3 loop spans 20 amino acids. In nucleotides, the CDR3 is TGCGCCAGCAGCTTGGCCGGGACTGTCCCCGGGTGGCCTAGCACAGATACGCAGTATTTT. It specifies CASSLAGTVPGWPSTDTQYF.